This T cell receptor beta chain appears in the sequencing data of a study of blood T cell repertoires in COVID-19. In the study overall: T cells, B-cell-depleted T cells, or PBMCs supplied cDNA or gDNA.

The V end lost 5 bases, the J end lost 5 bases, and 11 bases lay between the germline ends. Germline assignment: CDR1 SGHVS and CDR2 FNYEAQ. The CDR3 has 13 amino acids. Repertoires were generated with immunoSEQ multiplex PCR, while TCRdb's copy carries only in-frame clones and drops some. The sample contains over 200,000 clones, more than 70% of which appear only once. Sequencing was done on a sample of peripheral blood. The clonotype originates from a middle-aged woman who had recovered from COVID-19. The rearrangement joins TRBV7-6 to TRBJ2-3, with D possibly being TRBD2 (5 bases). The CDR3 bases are TGTGCCAGCAGCCGGGGTCGTGGAGATACGCAGTATTTT. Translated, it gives CASSRGRGDTQYF.